Listed below are T cell receptor beta chains from one sample, sequenced in a study of blood T cell repertoires in COVID-19. Measured with immunoSEQ multiplex PCR; TCRdb has only the in-frame clones, and not every one. The sample records about 310,000 clones, about 90% being singletons. The material sequenced was PBMCs or T cells enriched from blood (not recorded which). Receptor source: a woman in her 30s who had recovered from COVID-19. Each CDR3 is given with its conserved first and last residue. The order of the fields is CDR3 protein, CDR3 DNA, V gene, clone size, D gene, CDR3 length, J gene. A D gene is named only where the DNA matches it firmly. Rows may omit the clone size; those that give it use once, few, many or a size class.

CDR3: CASSVETPYGGYTF
DNA: TGCGCCAGCAGCGTGGAGACACCCTATGGAGGCTACACCTTC
V: TRBV5-1
size: .
D: .
length: 14
J: TRBJ1-2

CDR3: CASSYQRQGHEQYF
DNA: TGTGCCAGCAGTTACCAGAGACAGGGCCACGAGCAGTACTTC
V: TRBV6-5
size: .
D: TRBD1
length: 14
J: TRBJ2-7

CDR3: CAIAPVETQYF
DNA: TGTGCCATCGCCCCGGTAGAGACCCAGTACTTC
V: TRBV7-9
size: .
D: .
length: 11
J: TRBJ2-5

CDR3: CASSIGQGPPYNEQFF
DNA: TGTGCCAGTAGTATCGGGCAGGGGCCTCCCTACAATGAGCAGTTCTTC
V: TRBV19
size: .
D: .
length: 16
J: TRBJ2-1

CDR3: CASNPDRESEQFF
DNA: TGTGCCAGCAACCCGGACAGGGAGAGTGAGCAGTTCTTC
V: TRBV2
size: .
D: TRBD1
length: 13
J: TRBJ2-1

CDR3: CATSDGTGGLETQYF
DNA: TGTGCCACCAGTGACGGGACAGGGGGCTTGGAGACCCAGTACTTC
V: TRBV24-1
size: .
D: TRBD1
length: 15
J: TRBJ2-5

CDR3: CASSPIGGRSYEQYF
DNA: TGTGCCAGCTCACCAATAGGGGGAAGATCCTACGAGCAGTACTTC
V: TRBV18
size: .
D: .
length: 15
J: TRBJ2-7

CDR3: CASSWGVINYEQYF
DNA: TGTGCCAGCAGCTGGGGGGTCATCAACTACGAGCAGTACTTC
V: TRBV5-8
size: once
D: .
length: 14
J: TRBJ2-7

CDR3: CSVGWQSTGELFF
DNA: TGCAGCGTTGGTTGGCAGTCCACCGGGGAGCTGTTTTTT
V: TRBV29-1
size: .
D: .
length: 13
J: TRBJ2-2

CDR3: CASSLVGTSGIRGYNEQFF
DNA: TGTGCCAGCAGCTTGGTCGGGACTAGCGGGATAAGGGGCTACAATGAGCAGTTCTTC
V: TRBV5-8
size: .
D: TRBD2
length: 19
J: TRBJ2-1

CDR3: CASSVAGAAYGYTF
DNA: TGTGCCAGCAGCGTAGCTGGGGCAGCCTATGGCTACACCTTC
V: TRBV9
size: .
D: .
length: 14
J: TRBJ1-2

CDR3: CASSRTTGGGYTF
DNA: TGTGCCAGCAGCCGAACGACAGGGGGCGGCTACACCTTC
V: TRBV7-2
size: .
D: TRBD1
length: 13
J: TRBJ1-2

CDR3: CASSLATGLYGYTF
DNA: TGTGCCAGCAGCCTTGCGACAGGACTCTATGGCTACACCTTC
V: TRBV6-6
size: .
D: .
length: 14
J: TRBJ1-2

CDR3: CASSVTSTTNEKLFF
DNA: TGTGCCAGCAGCGTAACCAGTACAACTAATGAAAAACTGTTTTTT
V: TRBV9
size: .
D: .
length: 15
J: TRBJ1-4

CDR3: CASSVTYGGEVYNEQFF
DNA: TGTGCCAGCAGCGTAACTTACGGGGGGGAGGTATACAATGAGCAGTTCTTC
V: TRBV9
size: .
D: TRBD2
length: 17
J: TRBJ2-1

CDR3: CASSTDRIASYEQYF
DNA: TGCGCCAGCAGCACCGACAGGATCGCCTCCTACGAGCAGTACTTC
V: TRBV5-1
size: .
D: .
length: 15
J: TRBJ2-7

CDR3: CASSYTINTGELFF
DNA: TGTGCCAGCAGTTACACAATTAACACCGGGGAGCTGTTTTTT
V: TRBV6-2/TRBV6-3
size: once
D: .
length: 14
J: TRBJ2-2

CDR3: CASRGQVMNTEAFF
DNA: TGTGCCAGCAGGGGTCAGGTGATGAACACTGAAGCTTTCTTT
V: TRBV7-2
size: .
D: .
length: 14
J: TRBJ1-1

CDR3: CASSSYLRGVGEKLFF
DNA: TGCGCCAGCAGCTCTTACCTACGGGGGGTAGGTGAAAAACTGTTTTTT
V: TRBV5-1
size: .
D: .
length: 16
J: TRBJ1-4

CDR3: CASSKNMNTEAFF
DNA: TGTGCCAGTAGTAAAAACATGAACACTGAAGCTTTCTTT
V: TRBV19
size: .
D: .
length: 13
J: TRBJ1-1

CDR3: CASSSTGAYGYTF
DNA: TGTGCCAGCTCATCGACAGGAGCCTATGGCTACACCTTC
V: TRBV18
size: .
D: .
length: 13
J: TRBJ1-2

CDR3: CASSPGQGREEQYF
DNA: TGTGCCAGCAGCCCAGGACAGGGGCGCGAAGAGCAGTACTTC
V: TRBV7-3
size: .
D: TRBD1
length: 14
J: TRBJ2-7

CDR3: CASSPPRDGETQYF
DNA: TGTGCCAGCTCACCACCGAGGGATGGGGAGACCCAGTACTTC
V: TRBV18
size: .
D: .
length: 14
J: TRBJ2-5

CDR3: CASGLVLGGDYTEAFF
DNA: TGTGCTAGTGGTTTGGTACTTGGGGGCGATTACACTGAAGCTTTCTTT
V: TRBV12-5
size: .
D: .
length: 16
J: TRBJ1-1

CDR3: CASSSLGGEANEKLFF
DNA: TGTGCCAGCAGCTCCCTGGGGGGGGAAGCTAATGAAAAACTGTTTTTT
V: TRBV7-9
size: .
D: .
length: 16
J: TRBJ1-4

CDR3: CASSLSRSDQPQHF
DNA: TGTGCCAGCAGTTTATCGAGGAGTGATCAGCCCCAGCATTTT
V: TRBV27
size: .
D: .
length: 14
J: TRBJ1-5

CDR3: CAISETAYNEQFF
DNA: TGTGCCATCAGTGAGACAGCCTACAATGAGCAGTTCTTC
V: TRBV10-3
size: once
D: .
length: 13
J: TRBJ2-1

CDR3: CASSRTGSNYGYTF
DNA: TGTGCCAGCAGCCGGACAGGATCTAACTATGGCTACACCTTC
V: TRBV7-2
size: .
D: TRBD1
length: 14
J: TRBJ1-2